This TCR beta chain was observed in a study of graft-versus-host responses after intestinal transplantation. Study summary: Anti-thymocyte globulin served as induction for all recipients, who then took tacrolimus and steroids for approximately 3 years.

The CDR3 covers 16 residues. Deletions cut 0 bases from V and 8 bases from J, with 19 bases between. Germline V gives CDR1 LGHNA, CDR2 YSLEER. Clones were read by immunoSEQ multiplex PCR, and TCRdb kept only the in-frame ones, dropping some. The table has about 7,400 clones, more than 65% seen once. Intraepithelial lymphocytes and lamina propria lymphocytes were released through processing of graft tissue. The rearrangement links TRBV4-3 to TRBJ1-2; D is unclear. The receptor's source is a human patient who received an intestinal transplant, so some T cells may come from the graft donor. The material sequenced was ileum tissue, taken approximately 240 days after intestinal transplantation. CDR3 sequence: CASSQDRFGTELGYTF. The CDR3 nucleotides are TGCGCCAGCAGCCAAGATCGGTTTGGAACAGAGTTGGGCTACACCTTC.